This is a list of T cell receptor beta chains from one sample in a study of blood T cell repertoires in COVID-19. Profiling relied on immunoSEQ multiplex PCR, and the TCRdb table lists in-frame clones only, not all of them. The sample comprises about 200,000 clones, 88% of which are singletons, and 1.5% to 2% rests with the top ten. Specimen: peripheral blood. The receptors here all came from a man aged 18 to 35 with active or convalescent COVID-19. CDR3s include the opening cysteine and the closing phenylalanine or tryptophan. The order of the fields is D gene, V gene, CDR3 length, clone size, J gene, CDR3 DNA, CDR3 protein. D genes are given only for firm matches. Not all rows give a size; the values are once, few, many and, for expanded clones, a class.

d_gene: TRBD1; v_gene: TRBV6-5; len: 15; abundance: .; j_gene: TRBJ2-2; CDR3nt: TGTGCCAGCAGGGTCGACAGGGGGTACACCGGGGAGCTGTTTTTT; CDR3aa: CASRVDRGYTGELFF
d_gene: .; v_gene: TRBV6-5; len: 14; abundance: .; j_gene: TRBJ1-1; CDR3nt: TGTGCCAGCAAAAAGTCGGACATGAACACTGAAGCTTTCTTT; CDR3aa: CASKKSDMNTEAFF
d_gene: .; v_gene: TRBV5-3; len: 15; abundance: once; j_gene: TRBJ1-5; CDR3nt: TGTGCCACACCACACGGGGGTGAGTGGAATCAGCCCCAGCATTTT; CDR3aa: CATPHGGEWNQPQHF
d_gene: .; v_gene: TRBV12-3/TRBV12-4; len: 13; abundance: .; j_gene: TRBJ1-2; CDR3nt: TGTGCCACCGCAGGGGACGCTAACTATGGCTACACCTTC; CDR3aa: CATAGDANYGYTF
d_gene: .; v_gene: TRBV6-5; len: 12; abundance: .; j_gene: TRBJ2-5; CDR3nt: TGTGCCAGCAGCAGACTAGGAGAGACCCAGTACTTC; CDR3aa: CASSRLGETQYF
d_gene: .; v_gene: TRBV29-1; len: 12; abundance: .; j_gene: TRBJ1-1; CDR3nt: TGCAGCGTTGAAGAGGGAGCCGTTGAAGCTTTCTTT; CDR3aa: CSVEEGAVEAFF
d_gene: .; v_gene: TRBV18; len: 14; abundance: .; j_gene: TRBJ1-1; CDR3nt: TGTGCCAGCTCACCATCGAGGGCCCCCACTGAAGCTTTCTTT; CDR3aa: CASSPSRAPTEAFF
d_gene: TRBD1; v_gene: TRBV9; len: 14; abundance: .; j_gene: TRBJ1-1; CDR3nt: TGTGCCAGCAGCGTATCAGGGGGCGGCACTGAAGCTTTCTTT; CDR3aa: CASSVSGGGTEAFF
d_gene: TRBD2; v_gene: TRBV7-9; len: 14; abundance: .; j_gene: TRBJ2-1; CDR3nt: TGTGCCAGCACTCCGGGACTAGCGGACAATGAGCAGTTCTTC; CDR3aa: CASTPGLADNEQFF
d_gene: .; v_gene: TRBV11-1; len: 14; abundance: few; j_gene: TRBJ1-6; CDR3nt: TGTGCCAGCAGCTTTCGGGGAAATAATTCACCCCTCCACTTT; CDR3aa: CASSFRGNNSPLHF
d_gene: .; v_gene: TRBV19; len: 15; abundance: .; j_gene: TRBJ1-4; CDR3nt: TGTGCCAGTAGTACTTCGCCAGCAACTAATGAAAAACTGTTTTTT; CDR3aa: CASSTSPATNEKLFF
d_gene: TRBD2; v_gene: TRBV7-8; len: 17; abundance: .; j_gene: TRBJ2-1; CDR3nt: TGTGCCAGCAGCTTAGCGGTCAGCGGGGGGGAGTACAATGAGCAGTTCTTC; CDR3aa: CASSLAVSGGEYNEQFF
d_gene: TRBD2; v_gene: TRBV29-1; len: 14; abundance: .; j_gene: TRBJ2-1; CDR3nt: TGCAGCGTTGATCGAGCGGGAGTAGAGAATGAGCAGTTCTTC; CDR3aa: CSVDRAGVENEQFF
d_gene: TRBD1; v_gene: TRBV7-6; len: 16; abundance: .; j_gene: TRBJ1-3; CDR3nt: TGTGCCAGCAGCTTAGTTGGACCCCAGGGGGTTAGTCCCATATATTTT; CDR3aa: CASSLVGPQGVSPIYF
d_gene: TRBD1; v_gene: TRBV5-4; len: 16; abundance: few; j_gene: TRBJ2-1; CDR3nt: TGTGCCAGCAGCCGGAGTGGGACAGGGGCCTACAATGAGCAGTTCTTC; CDR3aa: CASSRSGTGAYNEQFF
d_gene: TRBD2; v_gene: TRBV6-5; len: 13; abundance: .; j_gene: TRBJ2-7; CDR3nt: TGTGCCAGCACTACTAGCGGGAAATACGAGCAGTACTTC; CDR3aa: CASTTSGKYEQYF
d_gene: .; v_gene: TRBV30; len: 13; abundance: .; j_gene: TRBJ1-2; CDR3nt: TGTGCCTGGAGTGTAACCAGGGACTATGGCTACACCTTC; CDR3aa: CAWSVTRDYGYTF
d_gene: TRBD1; v_gene: TRBV30; len: 12; abundance: .; j_gene: TRBJ1-6; CDR3nt: TGTGCCTTGAGACAGGGTAACTCACCCCTCCACTTT; CDR3aa: CALRQGNSPLHF
d_gene: .; v_gene: TRBV6-5; len: 13; abundance: .; j_gene: TRBJ1-2; CDR3nt: TGTGCCAGCATCACCACCGGGAATGGAGGCTACACCTTC; CDR3aa: CASITTGNGGYTF
d_gene: .; v_gene: TRBV12-3/TRBV12-4; len: 12; abundance: .; j_gene: TRBJ1-2; CDR3nt: TGTGCCAGCAGTCTACTGAGCTATGGCTACACCTTC; CDR3aa: CASSLLSYGYTF
d_gene: .; v_gene: TRBV11-3; len: 16; abundance: once; j_gene: TRBJ2-1; CDR3nt: TGTGCCAGCAGCGATCTGTCCGGGGGATTCTACAATGAGCAGTTCTTC; CDR3aa: CASSDLSGGFYNEQFF
d_gene: .; v_gene: TRBV4-2; len: 17; abundance: .; j_gene: TRBJ1-2; CDR3nt: TGTGCCAGCAGCCAAGAGGTCGCCAGAACCTCTTCCTATGGCTACACCTTC; CDR3aa: CASSQEVARTSSYGYTF
d_gene: .; v_gene: TRBV4-1; len: 13; abundance: .; j_gene: TRBJ1-2; CDR3nt: TGCGCCAGCAGCCAAGATCGGCGGGATGGCTACACCTTC; CDR3aa: CASSQDRRDGYTF
d_gene: .; v_gene: TRBV15; len: 17; abundance: .; j_gene: TRBJ1-5; CDR3nt: TGTGCCACCAGCAGCGTCTCTACCTCCTATAGCAATCAGCCCCAGCATTTT; CDR3aa: CATSSVSTSYSNQPQHF
d_gene: TRBD2; v_gene: TRBV9; len: 15; abundance: .; j_gene: TRBJ2-7; CDR3nt: TGTGCCAGCAGCCTTGGGACTAGCGGCTCCTACGAGCAGTACTTC; CDR3aa: CASSLGTSGSYEQYF
d_gene: TRBD1; v_gene: TRBV9; len: 17; abundance: once; j_gene: TRBJ2-1; CDR3nt: TGTGCCAGCAGCGGAAGAAACCTAGGGGACAGATACAATGAGCAGTTCTTC; CDR3aa: CASSGRNLGDRYNEQFF
d_gene: .; v_gene: TRBV28; len: 16; abundance: .; j_gene: TRBJ2-1; CDR3nt: TGTGCCAGCAGTGGGGAAGCGACTAGGGGCTACAATGAGCAGTTCTTC; CDR3aa: CASSGEATRGYNEQFF
d_gene: .; v_gene: TRBV7-9; len: 12; abundance: .; j_gene: TRBJ2-5; CDR3nt: TGTGCCAGCAGCCTAGGGCCGGAGACCCAGTACTTC; CDR3aa: CASSLGPETQYF
d_gene: .; v_gene: TRBV7-9; len: 17; abundance: few; j_gene: TRBJ2-6; CDR3nt: TGTGCCAGCAGCTTACCGGACAGAAGTTCTGGGGCCAACGTCCTGACTTTC; CDR3aa: CASSLPDRSSGANVLTF
d_gene: .; v_gene: TRBV14; len: 14; abundance: .; j_gene: TRBJ2-1; CDR3nt: TGTGCCAGCAGCCAAAGCGGTGGTAGAACGGAGCAGTTCTTC; CDR3aa: CASSQSGGRTEQFF
d_gene: TRBD2; v_gene: TRBV6-4; len: 18; abundance: .; j_gene: TRBJ2-2; CDR3nt: TGTGCCAGCAGCGAACGGCCCCTAGCGGGGGGGCTCACCGGGGAGCTGTTTTTT; CDR3aa: CASSERPLAGGLTGELFF
d_gene: .; v_gene: TRBV5-3; len: 15; abundance: .; j_gene: TRBJ2-7; CDR3nt: TGTGCCAGAAGCTTGGTAAGGGGGATTTGGTACGAGCAGTACTTC; CDR3aa: CARSLVRGIWYEQYF
d_gene: TRBD2; v_gene: TRBV2; len: 14; abundance: .; j_gene: TRBJ2-1; CDR3nt: TGTGCCAGCAGTCCTAGCGGGAGTCCGGATGAGCAGTTCTTC; CDR3aa: CASSPSGSPDEQFF
d_gene: .; v_gene: TRBV7-6; len: 17; abundance: .; j_gene: TRBJ2-1; CDR3nt: TGTGCCAGCAGCTTTGGCCCCCTGCGGGGCCTCTACAATGAGCAGTTCTTC; CDR3aa: CASSFGPLRGLYNEQFF
d_gene: .; v_gene: TRBV10-3; len: 17; abundance: .; j_gene: TRBJ2-1; CDR3nt: TGTGCCATCAGTGAGGATAGCGCGGGGGCCCCCTACAATGAGCAGTTCTTC; CDR3aa: CAISEDSAGAPYNEQFF
d_gene: .; v_gene: TRBV11-2; len: 15; abundance: .; j_gene: TRBJ2-7; CDR3nt: TGTGCCAGCAGCTTCGGCCGCAGGACTGTTGACGAGCAGTACTTC; CDR3aa: CASSFGRRTVDEQYF
d_gene: .; v_gene: TRBV7-2; len: 13; abundance: .; j_gene: TRBJ1-1; CDR3nt: TGTGCCAGCAGCTTATACATGAACACTGAAGCTTTCTTT; CDR3aa: CASSLYMNTEAFF
d_gene: .; v_gene: TRBV19; len: 14; abundance: .; j_gene: TRBJ2-2; CDR3nt: TGTGCCAGTAGTGCGGAGAGAAACACCGGGGAGCTGTTTTTT; CDR3aa: CASSAERNTGELFF
d_gene: .; v_gene: TRBV6-1; len: 15; abundance: .; j_gene: TRBJ1-1; CDR3nt: TGTGCCAGCAGTGATCAGTCAGGCAGGGGACCTGAAGCTTTCTTT; CDR3aa: CASSDQSGRGPEAFF
d_gene: .; v_gene: TRBV11-2; len: 15; abundance: .; j_gene: TRBJ1-5; CDR3nt: TGTGCCAGCAGCTCCACAGGGTTCGGCAATCAGCCCCAGCATTTT; CDR3aa: CASSSTGFGNQPQHF
d_gene: .; v_gene: TRBV9; len: 15; abundance: .; j_gene: TRBJ1-3; CDR3nt: TGTGCCAGCAGCGTAGGATCTGCGGCTGGAAACACCATATATTTT; CDR3aa: CASSVGSAAGNTIYF
d_gene: .; v_gene: TRBV7-2; len: 17; abundance: .; j_gene: TRBJ2-1; CDR3nt: TGTGCCAGCAGCTTGAGGAGCGGAGGGACTGGAATCAATGAGCAGTTCTTC; CDR3aa: CASSLRSGGTGINEQFF
d_gene: .; v_gene: TRBV4-3; len: 14; abundance: .; j_gene: TRBJ1-4; CDR3nt: TGCGCCAGCAGCCAAGAGGGGGGTGAAGAAAAACTGTTTTTT; CDR3aa: CASSQEGGEEKLFF
d_gene: .; v_gene: TRBV5-4; len: 15; abundance: .; j_gene: TRBJ1-1; CDR3nt: TGTGCCAGCAGCCGGGACTGGGCGGTGCGGACTGAAGCTTTCTTT; CDR3aa: CASSRDWAVRTEAFF
d_gene: TRBD2; v_gene: TRBV13; len: 15; abundance: .; j_gene: TRBJ2-3; CDR3nt: TGTGCCAGCAGCTGGAAGCGGGAGGAAGAAACCACGCAGTATTTT; CDR3aa: CASSWKREEETTQYF
d_gene: TRBD1; v_gene: TRBV19; len: 13; abundance: .; j_gene: TRBJ2-7; CDR3nt: TGTGCCAGTAGGGGGACAGGGACGGACGAGCAGTACTTC; CDR3aa: CASRGTGTDEQYF
d_gene: .; v_gene: TRBV4-1; len: 15; abundance: .; j_gene: TRBJ2-1; CDR3nt: TGCGCCAGCAGCCAAACTAGCATCTCCTACAATGAGCAGTTCTTC; CDR3aa: CASSQTSISYNEQFF
d_gene: .; v_gene: TRBV30; len: 15; abundance: once; j_gene: TRBJ1-5; CDR3nt: TGTGCCTGGAGTGTAACCAGCAGGGGCAATCAGCCCCAGCATTTT; CDR3aa: CAWSVTSRGNQPQHF
d_gene: TRBD1; v_gene: TRBV2; len: 15; abundance: few; j_gene: TRBJ2-1; CDR3nt: TGTGCCAGCAGAATACCGGGACAGACTTTCATTGAGCAGTTCTTC; CDR3aa: CASRIPGQTFIEQFF
d_gene: .; v_gene: TRBV7-9; len: 13; abundance: .; j_gene: TRBJ2-5; CDR3nt: TGTGCCAGCAGCTCGTGGAGGGAAGAGACCCAGTACTTC; CDR3aa: CASSSWREETQYF
d_gene: .; v_gene: TRBV7-3; len: 15; abundance: .; j_gene: TRBJ2-2; CDR3nt: TGTGCCAGCAGCTCCAGGCAGGGGGGAACCGGGGAGCTGTTTTTT; CDR3aa: CASSSRQGGTGELFF
d_gene: .; v_gene: TRBV7-2; len: 15; abundance: .; j_gene: TRBJ2-1; CDR3nt: TGTGCCAGCAGCGCGGCGGGTTACTCCTACAATGAGCAGTTCTTC; CDR3aa: CASSAAGYSYNEQFF